This T cell receptor (beta chain) comes out of a study of blood T cell repertoires in COVID-19. Study-wide background: Sources were T cells, B-cell-depleted T cells, or PBMCs; the material itself was cDNA or gDNA.

CDR1 SGHNT and CDR2 YYREEE come from the germline V gene (reference sequence). There are 14 residues in the CDR3. J lost 3 bases, V lost 5 bases, and 5 bases had no gene match. Assay used: immunoSEQ multiplex PCR; TCRdb lists only in-frame clones, some missing. The sample yields about 80,000 clones, approximately 80% seen once. The sample taken for sequencing was peripheral blood. The clonotype was recovered from an elderly woman with acute or convalescent COVID-19. V and J are TRBV5-4 and TRBJ2-7; 10 bases are a match to TRBD2. The CDR3 spells CASRESGGDYEQYF. DNA for the CDR3: TGTGCCAGCAGGGAAAGCGGGGGGGACTACGAGCAGTACTTC.